The present TCR beta chain was sequenced within a study of T cells in Graves' hyperthyroidism and ophthalmopathy. Study results and caveats: Ophthalmopathy and stable hyperthyroidism were told apart by a 13 V-J model.

Diagnosing involved the use of clinical symptoms, serum thyroxine and TRAb, thyroid ultrasound and orbital computed tomography. Amplification targeted TCR beta CDR3 regions from RNA transcripts. During a first-round RT-PCR of the TCR CDR3, the HTBI primer set was used. TCRdb analysed the multiplex PCR reads with MiXCR anew, one entry per CDR3 protein. This sample has just over 550,000 distinct CDR3 sequences, with about 45% found just once. To note about this clonotype: Its antigen is undetermined.

Sequencing was done on a sample of peripheral blood or thyroid tissue (not recorded which). The receptor comes from a woman between 18 and 30 years old with Graves' hyperthyroidism.

This CDR3 is CSVARGGGELFF. CDR3 coding DNA: TGCAGCGTAGCCAGGGGTGGCGGGGAGCTGTTTTTT. V gene TRBV29-1 combines with J gene TRBJ2-2; a weak D match, TRBD1 (6 bases). The CDR3 is 12 amino acids. CDR1 and CDR2 (germline): SQVTM, ANQGSEA. V lost 6 bases, J lost 7 bases, and 12 bases lay in between.